This T cell receptor (beta chain) was recovered during a study of CD8 T cells in ankylosing spondylitis. Study conclusions and caveats: In synovial fluid and blood from reactive arthritis, some motif variants were previously reported. CD8+ disease-linked clones were present at relatively low frequencies in blood.

This clonotype was detected only once. The target antigen is unknown. A read error may be the cause here, since a much bigger clone is one base away. MiXCR, applied by TCRdb to the 5' RACE reads, yields one record per CDR3 protein. This table holds around 230,000 distinct CDR3 sequences, less than 9.5% found once. This TCR was sampled from a female donor with ankylosing spondylitis or in good health (not recorded which). Sequencing was carried out using blood, either unsorted or a sorted T cell fraction (not recorded which).

The CDR3: CTSSLLRGAHEQFF. CDR3 nucleotides: TGTACCAGCAGCTTGCTCCGGGGGGCCCATGAGCAGTTCTTC. This chain joins TRBV11-2 and TRBJ2-1, with D possibly matching TRBD2 (7 bases). The germline gives CDR1 SGHAT, CDR2 FQNNGV. The CDR3 totals 14 residues.